Below, 13 T cell receptor beta chains from the same sample are listed, as sequenced in a study of CXCR3-negative and CXCR3-positive naive CD8 T cells. Findings of the study overall: In CXCR3-positive naive cells, the TRB CDR3s were more hydrophobic than in CXCR3-negative naive cells.

Preparation of TRB cDNA libraries relied on 5' RACE carrying UMI labels. TCRdb re-analyzed the 5' RACE reads; it lists each CDR3 protein once, without DNA. This repertoire includes under 90,000 distinct CDR3 sequences. Antigen specificity for these receptors is unknown. The sample was naive CXCR3+ CD8+ T cells from blood. Stated subset: CD45RO-CCR7+CD27+CD95- naive CD8+ T cells expressing CXCR3 (TNR3+). The receptors shown here come from a human donor in good health. Some clones in this sample may be carry-over from other donors' samples.

The genes are TRBV21-1 and TRBJ1-3. TRBV21-1 is given as a pseudogene. The CDR3 has 14 amino acids. Here the CDR3 reads CASSARPQGNTIYF.

The V call is TRBV27, the J call TRBJ1-1. CDR3 size: 11 residues. Germline CDR1 and CDR2: MNHEY and SMNVEV (reference sequence). CDR3 sequence reads: CASSLLGEAFF.

V is TRBV6-2 or TRBV6-3 and J is TRBJ2-5. Germline V gives CDR1 MNHEY, CDR2 SVGEGT. The CDR3 loop spans 12 amino acids. This CDR3 reads CASSYPQETQYF.

This rearrangement joins TRBV29-1 to TRBJ1-2; as DNA is missing, the TRBD1 call by TCRdb cannot be tested. Germline V gene data show CDR1 as SQVTM and CDR2 as ANQGSEA. This CDR3 region has 13 residues. This CDR3 reads CSVEQGADYGYTF.

The chain recombines TRBV7-6 with TRBJ2-5; TCRdb lists TRBD2, though no DNA is available to test this call. The CDR3 consists of 20 residues. Per germline, CDR1 SGHVS and CDR2 FNYEAQ. CDR3 in amino acids: CASSLAGLNEAGSAEETQYF. The full variable domain, completed using reference TRBV7-6 and TRBJ2-5, is GAGVSQSPRYKVTKRGQDVALRCDPISGHVSLYWYRQALGQGPEFLTYFNYEAQQDKSGLPNDRFSAERPEGSISTLTIQRTEQRDSAMYRCASSLAGLNEAGSAEETQYFGPGTRLLVL.

V is TRBV12-3 or TRBV12-4 and J is TRBJ2-7. This CDR3 comprises 11 residues. CDR3 residues: CASSENYEQYF.

This CDR3 reads CASSSPEGNTQYF. This chain links TRBV7-6 with TRBJ2-3; TCRdb outputs TRBD2, but without DNA this stays unchecked. This CDR3 comprises 13 residues. CDR1 is SGHVS, CDR2 FNYEAQ, per germline.

The chain recombines TRBV20-1 with TRBJ2-5; TCRdb picks TRBD1, but there is no DNA to check that call. Germline CDR1 and CDR2: DFQATT and SNEGSKA (reference sequence). The CDR3 is 13 amino acids. The CDR3 sequence: CSVLDRVRETQYF.

This sequence joins TRBV12-5 and TRBJ2-5; the D gene TCRdb calls, TRBD1, cannot be checked with no DNA. The CDR3 has 15 amino acids. CDR1 and CDR2 (germline): LGHNT, FRNRAP. CDR3 residues: CASGLVMAGNWTQYF.

The rearrangement links TRBV13 to TRBJ2-1. The CDR3 is 18 residues long. Germline V gene sequence: CDR1 PRHDT, CDR2 FYEKMQ (reference sequence). The CDR3 spells CASSSGLAEPRIYNEQFF. Together with reference TRBV13 and TRBJ2-1, the CDR3 gives the full variable domain: AAGVIQSPRHLIKEKRETATLKCYPIPRHDTVYWYQQGPGQDPQFLISFYEKMQSDKGSIPDRFSAQQFSDYHSELNMSSLELGDSALYFCASSSGLAEPRIYNEQFFGPGTRLTVL.

The chain employs TRBV7-3 and TRBJ2-1; no DNA is available, so the TRBD1 call from TCRdb remains unchecked. CDR3 size: 19 residues. The germline gives CDR1 SGHTA, CDR2 FQGTGA. The CDR3 sequence is CASSSARSSRPSSYNEQFF.

The chain couples TRBV7-6 to TRBJ2-7; TCRdb names TRBD1, which stays unverified in the absence of DNA. The germline gives CDR1 SGHVS, CDR2 FNYEAQ. This CDR3 contains 16 residues. CDR3 sequence: CASSLVVSDRAYEQYF.

The rearrangement joins TRBV12-3 or TRBV12-4 to TRBJ2-7; the D gene TCRdb calls, TRBD2, cannot be checked with no DNA. CDR3 size: 13 residues. The chain's CDR3 is CASSLSLQGEQYF.